This entry lists 27 T cell receptor beta chains sequenced from one sample in a study of blood T cells in healthy people across ages. A J-beta primer mix and a sample-barcoded 5' primer were used in a second PCR of roughly 6 to 12 cycles. A single record per CDR3 protein comes from TCRdb applying MiXCR to the 5' RACE reads. The data hold roughly 2 million distinct CDR3 sequences, with just under 50% observed a single time. Sequences were obtained from blood. The receptors come from a woman between 40 and 55 years old in good health.

In DNA, the CDR3 is TGCAGTGCAAATAGCGGGGGGTCCACAGATACGCAGTATTTT. Translating it yields CSANSGGSTDTQYF. The chain joins TRBV20-1 to TRBJ2-3, with 10 bases identical to TRBD2. This CDR3 is 14 amino acids long. Germline assignment: CDR1 DFQATT and CDR2 SNEGSKA (reference sequence). J gave up 2 bases and V 6 bases, and 5 bases lay outside the gene matches.

As for this clonotype: Its ends do not fully match the called genes, so a read error is possible. The chain employs TRBV7-2 and TRBJ2-7, with 9 bases matching TRBD2. With the DNA end fitting TRBJ2-5 better, the J assignment may be wrong. Germline V gene data show CDR1 as SGHTA and CDR2 as FQGNSA. The CDR3 is 18 residues long. CDR3 loop: CAGSKVEPAGGRGETQYF. The CDR3 nucleotides are TGTGCCGGCAGCAAAGTCGAACCAGCGGGGGGTCGCGGAGAGACCCAGTACTTC.

This clonotype was picked up a small number of times. The rearrangement joins TRBV28 to TRBJ2-3; unclear D gene. The CDR3 totals 15 residues. V lost 1 base and J lost 3, with 11 bases in between. CDR1 and CDR2 from the germline V gene are MDHEN and SYDVKM. The DNA for the CDR3 is TGTGCCAGCAGTTTATCTGCGTTTGGGACAGATACGCAGTATTTT. It codes for CASSLSAFGTDTQYF.

The J gene is TRBJ2-5, the V gene TRBV10-3, with D perhaps TRBD1 (7 bases). CDR3 size: 15 residues. The germline V and J ends were trimmed by 2 bases and 5 bases, with 15 bases remaining between them. The germline V gene encodes CDR1 ENHRY and CDR2 SYGVKD. The DNA for the CDR3 is TGTGCCATCAGTGAGGGGCAGGGGGGCAAGGAGACCCAGTACTTC. Its translation: CAISEGQGGKETQYF.

The rearrangement joins TRBV7-2 to TRBJ1-1; D not resolved. The CDR3 contains 10 residues. V was cut by 5 bases and J by 10 bases, with 8 bases left in between. The V gene's germline CDR1 is SGHTA and CDR2 FQGNSA. The CDR3 region is CASSNIIAFF. The CDR3 DNA reads as TGTGCCAGCAGCAATATTATAGCTTTCTTT.

This chain connects TRBV20-1 to TRBJ2-3, with 16 bases lining up with TRBD2. Germline CDR1 and CDR2: DFQATT and SNEGSKA (reference sequence). The CDR3 is made up of 17 amino acids. The CDR3 reads CSLPGLAGGLSTDTQYF. CDR3 DNA: TGCAGCTTGCCGGGACTAGCGGGGGGGCTAAGTACAGATACGCAGTATTTT.

The gene calls are TRBV15 and TRBJ2-2; 10 nucleotides align to TRBD1. The CDR3 loop spans 15 amino acids. Per germline, CDR1 LNHNV and CDR2 YYDKDF (reference sequence). V trimming: 3 bases; J trimming: 6 bases; junction bases outside the gene matches: 4. This CDR3 reads CATSRTDRGPGELFF. The CDR3 bases are TGTGCCACCAGCAGGACTGACAGGGGGCCCGGGGAGCTGTTTTTT. The whole variable domain, filled in from reference TRBV15 and TRBJ2-2, reads DAMVIQNPRYQVTQFGKPVTLSCSQTLNHNVMYWYQQKSSQAPKLLFHYYDKDFNNEADTPDNFQSRRPNTSFCFLDIRSPGLGDTAMYLCATSRTDRGPGELFFGEGSRLTVL.

The chain uses TRBV6-5 and TRBJ2-7; D is perhaps TRBD2 (5 bases). V gave up 2 bases and J gave up 0 bases, with 11 bases separating them. Germline values: CDR1 MNHEY, CDR2 SVGAGI. The CDR3 is 15 amino acids. In DNA, the CDR3 is TGTGCCAGCAGTTACGTCGGGGAGTCCTCCTACGAGCAGTACTTC. This sequence encodes CASSYVGESSYEQYF.

The V call is TRBV20-1, the J call TRBJ1-2, with TRBD1 matching 8 bases. The CDR3 is 11 amino acids. After removal of 5 bases from V and 6 bases from J, the junction contained 2 bases not matched to a gene. Germline V gene sequence: CDR1 DFQATT, CDR2 SNEGSKA (reference sequence). CDR3 amino acids: CSAFRGHGYTF. The CDR3 DNA sequence: TGCAGTGCTTTCAGGGGGCATGGCTACACCTTC.

The rearrangement links TRBV6-1 to TRBJ2-1; D gene ambiguous. The CDR3 is 12 residues long. Per the germline V gene, CDR1 is MNHNS and CDR2 is SASEGT. V was shortened by 7 bases and J by 4 bases, with 8 bases between the two germline ends. CDR3 sequence (DNA): TGTGCCAGCAATGAGGCTTACAATGAGCAGTTCTTC. As protein: CASNEAYNEQFF.

This clonotype has a handful of counts. The chain recombines TRBV10-3 with TRBJ2-5; TRBD2 matches 7 bases. The trim removed 6 bases at V and 1 base at J, leaving 8 bases unmatched. The CDR3 sequence is 15 residues long. Looked up from germline, CDR1 is ENHRY and CDR2 is SYGVKD. CDR3 sequence (DNA): TGTGCCATCAGGGGGGACTACTCATTCCAAGAGACCCAGTACTTC. Translation gives CAIRGDYSFQETQYF.

The chain couples TRBV6-5 to TRBJ1-6; D is ambiguous. CDR3 length equals 17 residues. CDR1 is MNHEY, CDR2 SVGAGI, per germline. Trimming took 0 bases from V and 6 from J, leaving 15 bases between them. The DNA for the CDR3 is TGTGCCAGCAGTTACTCGAGGGTCCGGGGTACTAATTCACCCCTCCACTTT. Protein sequence: CASSYSRVRGTNSPLHF.

The chain employs TRBV7-2 and TRBJ1-5; a possible D gene is TRBD1 (6 bases). CDR1 is SGHTA and CDR2 is FQGNSA in the germline V gene. This CDR3 is 16 amino acids long. V dropped 5 bases and J dropped 0 bases, with 14 bases sitting between them. CDR3 amino acids: CASSPETGFSNQPQHF. DNA for the CDR3: TGTGCCAGCAGCCCCGAGACAGGTTTTAGCAATCAGCCCCAGCATTTT.

The gene calls are TRBV6-5 and TRBJ1-4; TRBD1 is a possible D gene (5 bases). V was clipped by 5 bases and J by 8 bases, with 15 bases between them. The CDR3 covers 14 residues. Germline V gives CDR1 MNHEY, CDR2 SVGAGI. The CDR3 DNA sequence: TGTGCCAGCAGTGCAGGGTACCTAAGGGAAAAACTGTTTTTT. Translating gives CASSAGYLREKLFF.

This chain links TRBV4-1 with TRBJ1-2; the D is unclear. Trimming cost V 3 bases and J 8 bases, with 19 bases left between them. The CDR3 length is 15 residues. Germline values: CDR1 MGHRA, CDR2 YSYEKL. Here the CDR3 reads CASSHSRREVRGYTF. The CDR3 DNA follows: TGCGCCAGCAGCCATTCGAGACGGGAAGTTCGAGGCTACACCTTC.

In its sample, this clonotype was seen a few times. The chain joins TRBV4-3 to TRBJ1-6; 10 bases map to TRBD1. This CDR3 region has 14 residues. V gave up 3 bases and J gave up 13 bases; unmatched junction bases: 6. CDR1 and CDR2 from the germline V gene are LGHNA and YSLEER. CDR3 amino acids: CASSQGGQGHPLHF. In DNA form, the CDR3 reads TGCGCCAGCAGCCAGGGGGGACAGGGGCATCCCCTCCACTTT.

The chain joins TRBV4-3 to TRBJ1-2; D gene unclear. V lost 0 bases, J lost 6 bases, and 8 bases lay in between. This CDR3 is built from 13 residues. Germline V gene lookup returns CDR1 LGHNA and CDR2 YSLEER. The CDR3 loop is CASSQDLKHGYTF. The CDR3 DNA sequence: TGCGCCAGCAGCCAAGATCTGAAGCATGGCTACACCTTC.

This chain uses TRBV18 with TRBJ2-1, with TRBD1 matching 7 bases. CDR1 and CDR2 (germline): KGHSH, LQKENI. The junction had 8 bases not matched to a gene; V was cut back by 0 bases and J by 9 bases. CDR3 length: 15 residues. The CDR3 loop reads CASSPPAIPGGEQFF. CDR3 sequence (DNA): TGTGCCAGCTCACCACCGGCCATCCCAGGGGGTGAGCAGTTCTTC.

The chain links TRBV7-2 to TRBJ2-1; 9 bases are shared with TRBD2. V dropped 5 bases and J dropped 2; count of bases not matched to a gene: 7. The CDR3 runs 16 residues. Germline assignment: CDR1 SGHTA and CDR2 FQGNSA. The CDR3 loop reads CASSAQSGGPYNEQFF. Here the CDR3 DNA reads TGTGCCAGCAGCGCCCAGAGCGGGGGGCCCTACAATGAGCAGTTCTTC.

This clonotype was counted a single time. J is TRBJ2-7 and V is TRBV4-2; TRBD2 aligns across 8 bases. The length of the CDR3 is 16 residues. Germline V gene lookup returns CDR1 LGHNA and CDR2 YNFKEQ. V shed 4 bases and J 7 bases; nucleotides not matched to a gene: 15. CDR3 DNA: TGTGCCAGCAGCCCTCGACTAGCGTTATCCTACAATGAGCAGTACTTC. This sequence encodes CASSPRLALSYNEQYF.

This clonotype was counted a few times. The chain is built from TRBV28 and TRBJ2-1, with 7 bases fitting TRBD2. The V segment lost 6 bases and the J segment 5 bases; nucleotides outside the gene matches: 7. There are 14 residues in the CDR3. Germline CDR1 MDHEN, CDR2 SYDVKM. Here the CDR3 reads CASRNSGLHNEQFF. In DNA form, the CDR3 reads TGTGCCAGCAGGAATAGCGGGTTGCACAATGAGCAGTTCTTC.

The chain carries TRBV6-1 and TRBJ2-7, with D possibly being TRBD1 (5 bases). This CDR3 comprises 13 residues. CDR1 MNHNS and CDR2 SASEGT come from the germline V gene. The germline V and J ends were trimmed by 6 bases and 3 bases, with 12 bases remaining between them. CDR3 residues: CASRGIDSYEQYF. DNA for the CDR3: TGTGCCAGCAGAGGGATTGACAGCTACGAGCAGTACTTC.

The V gene is TRBV7-3, the J gene TRBJ2-3, with D unclear. This CDR3 is 14 amino acids long. The germline gives CDR1 SGHTA, CDR2 FQGTGA. V lost 3 bases and J lost 6, with 13 bases in between. The CDR3 nucleotides are TGTGCCAGCAGCTTCCACAACACAAGGGATACGCAGTATTTT. As protein: CASSFHNTRDTQYF.

J is TRBJ2-1 and V is TRBV6-2 or TRBV6-3; 11 positions match TRBD1. Germline V gene data show CDR1 as MNHEY and CDR2 as SVGEGT. The junction had 17 bases not matched to a gene; V was cut back by 7 bases and J by 9 bases. CDR3 length: 17 amino acids. CDR3 residues: CASILGQGAFGQGEQFF. The CDR3 DNA reads as TGTGCCAGCATTTTAGGACAGGGGGCATTCGGACAGGGTGAGCAGTTCTTC.

The chain uses TRBV28 and TRBJ2-7; TRBD2 might be the D (5 bases). The CDR3 is 15 residues long. CDR1 and CDR2 (germline): MDHEN, SYDVKM. V shed 2 bases and J shed 3 bases, with 14 bases lying between them. The CDR3 is CASSLISVGVYEQYF. The DNA for the CDR3 is TGTGCCAGCAGTTTAATCTCTGTGGGAGTCTACGAGCAGTACTTC.

The count of this clonotype is one. The gene calls are TRBV2 and TRBJ2-7, with 8 bases fitting TRBD1. The ends lost 6 bases at V and 7 bases at J; junction bases unmatched: 14. There are 15 residues in the CDR3. Looked up from germline, CDR1 is SNHLY and CDR2 is FYNNEI. This CDR3 is CASRGTGGAWDEQYF. The CDR3, as DNA: TGTGCCAGCAGGGGGACAGGAGGGGCATGGGATGAGCAGTACTTC.

The rearrangement uses TRBV28 and TRBJ2-3; tentative D call: TRBD2 (7 bases). V gave up 1 base and J gave up 1 base, with 12 bases separating them. The CDR3 sequence is 16 residues long. The germline V gene has CDR1 MDHEN and CDR2 SYDVKM. In DNA, the CDR3 is TGTGCCAGCAGTTTATTCGGGGGGCAGGGCACAGATACGCAGTATTTT. Its protein product is CASSLFGGQGTDTQYF.